Below, 21 T cell receptor beta chains from the same sample are listed, as sequenced in a study of regulatory dendritic cells for organ transplantation. TCRdb keeps only in-frame clones here, not all; method: immunoSEQ multiplex PCR. There are approximately 35,000 clones in the sample; about 89% occur only once, and about 0.062% lies in the top ten. Input material: naive CD4+ T cells from blood. The subset here: CD45RA+ naive T cells. All receptors come from a human donor in good health.

The chain recombines TRBV27 with TRBJ2-2; 10 bases line up with TRBD1. V lost 3 bases and J lost 7; bases outside the gene matches: 5. The CDR3 has 15 amino acids. Germline V lookup: CDR1 MNHEY, CDR2 SMNVEV (reference sequence). This CDR3 reads CASSFDRGRHGELFF. CDR3 sequence (DNA): TGTGCCAGCAGTTTCGACAGGGGGCGGCACGGGGAGCTGTTTTTT.

The chain joins TRBV29-1 to TRBJ2-2, with 9 nucleotides matching TRBD2. Per germline, CDR1 SQVTM and CDR2 ANQGSEA. With 6 bases clipped from V and 5 bases from J, the junction kept 7 bases outside the gene matches. CDR3 length equals 14 residues. As DNA, the CDR3 is TGCAGCGTGACCGGGACTAGCATAACCGGGGAGCTGTTTTTT. Translating it yields CSVTGTSITGELFF.

V is TRBV5-4 and J is TRBJ1-3, with 7 bases that match TRBD1. V lost 3 bases to trimming and J lost 3 bases; unmatched junction nucleotides: 0. Germline V gene lookup returns CDR1 SGHNT and CDR2 YYREEE (reference sequence). This CDR3 is 13 amino acids long. This CDR3 is CASSWDSGNTIYF. Here the CDR3 DNA reads TGTGCCAGCAGCTGGGACAGTGGAAACACCATATATTTT. Using reference TRBV5-4 and TRBJ1-3 for the parts outside the CDR3, the full variable domain is ETGVTQSPTHLIKTRGQQVTLRCSSQSGHNTVSWYQQALGQGPQFIFQYYREEENGRGNFPPRFSGLQFPNYSSELNVNALELDDSALYLCASSWDSGNTIYFGEGSWLTVV.

The chain uses TRBV7-6 and TRBJ2-3, with 9 bases lining up with TRBD2. The CDR3 runs 16 residues. The V gene's germline CDR1 is SGHVS and CDR2 FNYEAQ. Germline trimming cut 7 bases from V and 3 bases from J; bases unmatched to any gene: 11. In nucleotides, the CDR3 is TGTGCCAGCACCCGGGTGCGGGGGGGCTCAACAGATACGCAGTATTTT. Protein product: CASTRVRGGSTDTQYF.

The chain uses TRBV30 and TRBJ1-5; maybe TRBD1 (5 bases). CDR1 GTSNPN and CDR2 SVGIG come from the germline V gene (reference sequence). The CDR3 sequence is 16 residues long. With 2 bases removed from V and 4 bases from J, the gap between germline ends came to 18 bases. Here the CDR3 reads CAWSKGHTGGNQPQHF. DNA of the CDR3: TGTGCCTGGAGTAAAGGACACACGGGAGGGAATCAGCCCCAGCATTTT.

The V and J genes are TRBV30 and TRBJ2-5, with 8 bases identical to TRBD1. With V trimmed by 5 bases and J by 4 bases, 0 bases remained unmatched. This CDR3 has 11 amino acids. Germline V gene lookup returns CDR1 GTSNPN and CDR2 SVGIG (reference sequence). The CDR3 loop reads CAWGQGETQYF. The CDR3, as DNA: TGTGCCTGGGGACAGGGAGAGACCCAGTACTTC.

The chain employs TRBV7-9 and TRBJ2-1, with D tentatively TRBD2 (5 bases). The CDR3 consists of 14 residues. Deletions cut 2 bases from V and 8 bases from J, with 13 bases between. The V gene's germline CDR1 is SEHNR and CDR2 FQNEAQ (reference sequence). This CDR3 reads CASSLRAGNDEQFF. Written as DNA, the CDR3 is TGTGCCAGCAGCTTACGGGCCGGGAATGATGAGCAGTTCTTC. Full variable domain (remainder filled in from reference TRBV7-9 and TRBJ2-1): DTGVSQNPRHKITKRGQNVTFRCDPISEHNRLYWYRQTLGQGPEFLTYFQNEAQLEKSRLLSDRFSAERPKGSFSTLEIQRTEQGDSAMYLCASSLRAGNDEQFFGPGTRLTVL.

The chain has TRBV19 and TRBJ1-3, with 9 positions matching TRBD1. Germline CDR1 LNHDA, CDR2 SQIVND (reference sequence). V lost 6 bases and J lost 4; bases outside the gene matches: 7. The CDR3 has 15 amino acids. DNA for the CDR3: TGTGCCAGTAGACGGACAGGGGCGAGCGGAAACACCATATATTTT. This translates into CASRRTGASGNTIYF.

A single count supports this clone. This chain links TRBV7-6 with TRBJ2-1; TRBD2 matches at 11 bases. With 0 bases clipped from V and 3 bases from J, the junction kept 7 bases outside the gene matches. Germline-derived CDR1 and CDR2 are SGHVS and FNYEAQ. This CDR3 contains 18 residues. The CDR3 DNA is TGTGCCAGCAGCTTAGCGAGGGGACTAGCGGCCTTCTACAATGAGCAGTTCTTC. This translates into CASSLARGLAAFYNEQFF.

The chain recombines TRBV9 with TRBJ1-2; the match to TRBD1 covers 8 bases. CDR1 and CDR2 (germline): SGDLS, YYNGEE. After removal of 5 bases from V and 4 bases from J, the junction contained 7 bases not matched to a gene. CDR3 length: 14 amino acids. CDR3 bases: TGTGCCAGCAGTCCCGACAGGGGAGTCTATGGCTACACCTTC. It specifies CASSPDRGVYGYTF.

The V gene is TRBV18, the J gene TRBJ1-1; D is ambiguous. The germline V and J ends were trimmed by 2 bases and 4 bases, with 8 bases remaining between them. CDR1 is KGHSH and CDR2 is LQKENI in the germline V gene. There are 13 residues in the CDR3. DNA of the CDR3: TGTGCCAGCTCACCAGGTTTAGGCACTGAAGCTTTCTTT. This encodes CASSPGLGTEAFF.

The rearrangement joins TRBV18 to TRBJ2-2; a weak D match, TRBD1 (6 bases). This CDR3 is built from 13 residues. V lost 3 bases to trimming and J lost 6 bases, with 8 bases between them. Germline CDR1 KGHSH, CDR2 LQKENI. The CDR3, as DNA: TGTGCCAGCTCACCTGGGACACCCGGGGAGCTGTTTTTT. Its protein product is CASSPGTPGELFF.

V usage is TRBV19 and J usage is TRBJ1-2, with D possibly TRBD1 on 6 matching bases. The V end lost 5 bases, the J end lost 2 bases, and 15 bases lay between the germline ends. Germline V gene lookup returns CDR1 LNHDA and CDR2 SQIVND (reference sequence). This CDR3 spans 15 amino acids. The CDR3 DNA is TGTGCCAGTAGTTCTTTAAAAGGGGGGAACTATGGCTACACCTTC. Translated, it gives CASSSLKGGNYGYTF.

V is TRBV28 and J is TRBJ2-3, with D perhaps TRBD2 (5 bases). The CDR3 has 14 residues. Germline CDR1 MDHEN, CDR2 SYDVKM. The ends were cut back, 10 bases at V and 2 bases at J, with 16 bases in the middle. CDR3 coding DNA: TGTGCCACTGGGGAGCCAGCCGTCACAGATACGCAGTATTTT. Translated, it gives CATGEPAVTDTQYF.

Written as DNA, the CDR3 is TGTGCCAGCACCCGGGGACACTTTGGTGAAGCTTTCTTT. It specifies CASTRGHFGEAFF. The rearrangement links TRBV6-5 to TRBJ1-1, with D possibly TRBD1 on 6 matching bases. CDR1 is MNHEY and CDR2 is SVGAGI in the germline V gene. Trimming stripped 7 bases from V and 7 bases from J, with 16 bases between. The CDR3 sequence is 13 residues long.

CDR3 amino acids: CASSPFRTDHEKLFF. The CDR3 DNA reads as TGTGCCAGCTCACCATTCAGGACCGACCATGAAAAACTGTTTTTT. The V gene is TRBV18, the J gene TRBJ1-4; no definite D call. Germline assignment: CDR1 KGHSH and CDR2 LQKENI. The V and J ends lost 2 bases and 6 bases respectively, with 13 bases between them. CDR3 length: 15 amino acids. The full variable domain, rest sourced from reference TRBV18 and TRBJ1-4, is NAGVMQNPRHLVRRRGQEARLRCSPMKGHSHVYWYRQLPEEGLKFMVYLQKENIIDESGMPKERFSAEFPKEGPSILRIQQVVRGDSAAYFCASSPFRTDHEKLFFGSGTQLSVL.

This chain joins TRBV27 and TRBJ1-6; the D gene is possibly TRBD1 (5 bases). V lost 0 bases, J lost 18 bases, and 15 bases lay in between. The germline V gene has CDR1 MNHEY and CDR2 SMNVEV (reference sequence). The CDR3 extends over 13 amino acids. DNA of the CDR3: TGTGCCAGCAGTTTATCGGGGGGACTCGAGAACCACTTT. Amino acids: CASSLSGGLENHF.

The rearrangement joins TRBV6-6 to TRBJ2-7; D perhaps matches TRBD1 (6 bases). The germline V gene has CDR1 MNHNY and CDR2 SVGAGI (reference sequence). The CDR3 spans 14 residues. Trimming cost V 7 bases and J 2 bases, with 15 bases left between them. The chain's CDR3 is CASILDRRTYEQYF. The CDR3 nucleotides are TGTGCCAGCATATTAGACAGGCGGACCTACGAGCAGTACTTC.

V gene TRBV9 combines with J gene TRBJ1-1, with D unclear. The CDR3 loop spans 14 amino acids. V lost 3 bases and J 1 base, leaving 10 bases between the germline ends. Per the germline V gene, CDR1 is SGDLS and CDR2 is YYNGEE. CDR3 in amino acids: CASSGNIGNTEAFF. The DNA for the CDR3 is TGTGCCAGCAGCGGAAACATTGGGAACACTGAAGCTTTCTTT.

The V and J genes are TRBV18 and TRBJ1-1; 7 bases are a match to TRBD1. From germline, CDR1 is KGHSH and CDR2 LQKENI. The CDR3 sequence is 17 residues long. The V and J ends lost 6 bases and 1 base, in that order; junction bases with no gene match: 14. CDR3 in DNA: TGTGCCAGCTCCCGGTTAGACAGGGTAAGGGGGAACACTGAAGCTTTCTTT. Its translation: CASSRLDRVRGNTEAFF.

V gene TRBV4-3 combines with J gene TRBJ1-1; the D gene is possibly TRBD1 (5 bases). This CDR3 has 15 residues. V was clipped by 0 bases and J by 5 bases, with 13 bases between them. Germline V gives CDR1 LGHNA, CDR2 YSLEER. CDR3 sequence (DNA): TGCGCCAGCAGCCAAGATACGGGGGGAAGAACTGAAGCTTTCTTT. Its protein product is CASSQDTGGRTEAFF.